A single sample is the source of the 18 T cell receptor beta chains below, sequenced in a study of T cell changes during pregnancy in multiple sclerosis. Generated by immunoSEQ multiplex PCR, the TCRdb table keeps only in-frame clones and is missing some. The sample yields over 70,000 clones, around 93% seen once. The sequences come from peripheral blood, collected in the first trimester of pregnancy. These TCRs come from a female donor with multiple sclerosis, enrolled in a pregnancy study.

The chain has TRBV6-5 and TRBJ2-7; 7 nucleotides match TRBD2. The V and J ends lost 2 bases and 0 bases, in that order; junction bases with no gene match: 4. The CDR3 covers 15 residues. The germline V gene encodes CDR1 MNHEY and CDR2 SVGAGI. Here the CDR3 reads CASSYTAGFSYEQYF. DNA of the CDR3: TGTGCCAGCAGTTACACAGCGGGGTTCTCCTACGAGCAGTACTTC.

In DNA, the CDR3 is TGTGCCAGCAGCTACAACCCAACAGATACGCAGTATTTT. Protein sequence: CASSYNPTDTQYF. The chain joins TRBV7-6 to TRBJ2-3; D is unresolved. V was trimmed by 4 bases and J by 3 bases, leaving 8 bases between them. Germline V lookup: CDR1 SGHVS, CDR2 FNYEAQ. The CDR3 totals 13 residues.

The chain is built from TRBV29-1 and TRBJ2-1; TRBD2 matches 8 bases. The germline V gene encodes CDR1 SQVTM and CDR2 ANQGSEA. Trimming at V came to 4 bases and at J to 5 bases, leaving 10 bases not matched to a gene. The CDR3 spans 15 residues. DNA of the CDR3: TGCAGCGTTGTCCCTCATGGGACTAGAGACAATGAGCAGTTCTTC. Amino acids: CSVVPHGTRDNEQFF.

This clone was detected only once. The chain joins TRBV9 to TRBJ1-2; 12 nucleotides match TRBD1. The CDR3 length is 15 residues. Germline lookup yields CDR1 SGDLS and CDR2 YYNGEE. V lost 3 bases, J lost 7 bases, and 7 bases stayed unmatched. The CDR3 here is CASSETGQGASGYTF. CDR3 sequence (DNA): TGTGCCAGCAGCGAGACGGGACAGGGGGCCTCTGGCTACACCTTC.

V and J are TRBV29-1 and TRBJ2-5; 13 bases line up with TRBD2. This CDR3 comprises 16 residues. V was pared by 6 bases and J by 5 bases, with 12 bases of the junction left unmatched. Per the germline V gene, CDR1 is SQVTM and CDR2 is ANQGSEA. Here the CDR3 reads CSVEALAGGPNETQYF. The DNA of the CDR3 is TGCAGCGTCGAGGCACTAGCGGGGGGGCCTAACGAGACCCAGTACTTC.

The chain combines TRBV9 with TRBJ1-4, with D possibly TRBD1 on 5 matching bases. V dropped 0 bases and J dropped 8 bases, with 23 bases sitting between them. Germline CDR1 reads SGDLS; CDR2 reads YYNGEE. The CDR3 extends over 18 amino acids. The DNA of the CDR3 is TGTGCCAGCAGCGTAGATACCGGGACTTTCGTATCCGAGGAAAAACTGTTTTTT. Encoded protein: CASSVDTGTFVSEEKLFF.

The V and J genes are TRBV7-9 and TRBJ1-6; 9 nucleotides line up with TRBD1. Trimming removed 1 base from V and 8 bases from J; junction bases left unmatched: 12. The CDR3 runs to 18 residues. Germline values: CDR1 SEHNR, CDR2 FQNEAQ (reference sequence). The CDR3 coding sequence is TGTGCCAGCAGCTTAGGCCCCGGGACAGGGAAAACTGATTCACCCCTCCACTTT. Translating it yields CASSLGPGTGKTDSPLHF.

The rearrangement links TRBV9 to TRBJ2-2, with 7 bases aligning to TRBD2. After removal of 3 bases from V and 1 base from J, the junction contained 9 bases not matched to a gene. This CDR3 has 17 amino acids. CDR1 is SGDLS, CDR2 YYNGEE, per germline. CDR3 in amino acids: CASSAPRAGVNTGELFF. CDR3 sequence (DNA): TGTGCCAGCAGCGCCCCCAGGGCGGGGGTGAACACCGGGGAGCTGTTTTTT.

This sequence joins TRBV4-1 and TRBJ1-1, with D perhaps matching TRBD1 (6 bases). Germline CDR1 is MGHRA and CDR2 is YSYEKL. This CDR3 has 13 residues. Trimming took 6 bases from V and 3 from J, leaving 11 bases between them. Here the CDR3 reads CASRSPGDTEAFF. For the CDR3, the DNA is TGCGCCAGCAGGTCACCAGGGGACACTGAAGCTTTCTTT.

The rearrangement joins TRBV4-1 to TRBJ2-7, with 7 bases fitting TRBD2. CDR3 length: 17 residues. Looked up from germline, CDR1 is MGHRA and CDR2 is YSYEKL. J was trimmed by 3 bases and V by 2 bases; bases with no gene match: 13. Here the CDR3 reads CASSQNLDLGGFYEQYF. Here the CDR3 DNA reads TGCGCCAGCAGCCAAAATTTAGACCTCGGGGGGTTCTACGAGCAGTACTTC.

This sequence joins TRBV6-5 and TRBJ2-7, with TRBD1 matching over 11 bases. The CDR3 is made up of 15 amino acids. Per the germline V gene, CDR1 is MNHEY and CDR2 is SVGAGI. Losses at the gene ends were 5 bases for V and 5 bases for J; bases not matched to a gene: 8. The CDR3 nucleotides read TGTGCCAGCAGTCCCCCGGACAGGGGGCTGGACGAGCAGTACTTC. Translated: CASSPPDRGLDEQYF.

The J gene is TRBJ2-5, the V gene TRBV18, with TRBD1 matching 7 bases. This CDR3 contains 14 residues. The J segment lost 3 bases and the V segment lost 2 bases, leaving 3 bases of the junction unmatched. Germline CDR1 reads KGHSH; CDR2 reads LQKENI. The CDR3 loop reads CASSPRQGKETQYF. The CDR3 region has the DNA TGTGCCAGCTCACCAAGACAGGGAAAAGAGACCCAGTACTTC.

V usage is TRBV2 and J usage is TRBJ2-3; D ambiguous. CDR3 size: 15 residues. V lost 8 bases to trimming and J lost 0 bases, with 15 bases between them. The germline V gene encodes CDR1 SNHLY and CDR2 FYNNEI. The CDR3 nucleotides read TGTGCCAGCCTGCCAGCGCCTGCTAGCACAGATACGCAGTATTTT. Protein sequence: CASLPAPASTDTQYF.

This chain connects TRBV11-1 to TRBJ2-3, with 11 bases that match TRBD2. Germline CDR1 is SGHAT and CDR2 is FQDESV (reference sequence). This CDR3 contains 16 residues. Germline trimming cut 3 bases from V and 2 bases from J; bases unmatched to any gene: 4. CDR3: CASSLGLAEFTDTQYF. The CDR3 region has the DNA TGTGCCAGCAGCTTGGGACTAGCGGAATTCACAGATACGCAGTATTTT.

J is TRBJ2-1 and V is TRBV4-2; D is ambiguous. V gave up 1 base and J gave up 9 bases, with 7 bases separating them. Germline V gene data show CDR1 as LGHNA and CDR2 as YNFKEQ. There are 12 residues in the CDR3. CDR3 sequence: CASSQVAGEQFF. CDR3 in DNA: TGTGCCAGCAGCCAAGTCGCCGGTGAGCAGTTCTTC.

The chain is built from TRBV9 and TRBJ2-5, with D tentatively TRBD2 (5 bases). CDR3 length equals 18 residues. Between the trimmed V and J ends, which lost 4 bases and 1 base, there was a span of 23 bases. CDR1 SGDLS and CDR2 YYNGEE come from the germline V gene. CDR3 sequence reads: CASSPGPAFRGPQETQYF. DNA for the CDR3: TGTGCCAGCAGCCCCGGCCCAGCTTTTAGAGGGCCCCAAGAGACCCAGTACTTC.

The chain links TRBV18 to TRBJ2-6; D may be TRBD1 (6 bases). Germline assignment: CDR1 KGHSH and CDR2 LQKENI. The CDR3 has 20 amino acids. V was shortened by 1 base and J by 2 bases, with 21 bases between the two germline ends. The CDR3 loop reads CASSPLSRQAFVPGANVLTF. For the CDR3, the DNA is TGTGCCAGCTCACCACTATCTCGACAGGCTTTTGTTCCTGGGGCCAACGTCCTGACTTTC. Drawing the rest from reference TRBV18 and TRBJ2-6, the complete variable domain is NAGVMQNPRHLVRRRGQEARLRCSPMKGHSHVYWYRQLPEEGLKFMVYLQKENIIDESGMPKERFSAEFPKEGPSILRIQQVVRGDSAAYFCASSPLSRQAFVPGANVLTFGAGSRLTVL.

The V and J genes are TRBV13 and TRBJ2-5; 9 nucleotides line up with TRBD1. In germline, CDR1 is PRHDT, CDR2 FYEKMQ (reference sequence). This CDR3 contains 14 residues. J lost 5 bases, V lost 8 bases, and 9 bases had no gene match. The DNA of the CDR3 is TGTGCCAGCGCCTATACAGGGGGCGGGGAGACCCAGTACTTC. Protein sequence: CASAYTGGGETQYF.